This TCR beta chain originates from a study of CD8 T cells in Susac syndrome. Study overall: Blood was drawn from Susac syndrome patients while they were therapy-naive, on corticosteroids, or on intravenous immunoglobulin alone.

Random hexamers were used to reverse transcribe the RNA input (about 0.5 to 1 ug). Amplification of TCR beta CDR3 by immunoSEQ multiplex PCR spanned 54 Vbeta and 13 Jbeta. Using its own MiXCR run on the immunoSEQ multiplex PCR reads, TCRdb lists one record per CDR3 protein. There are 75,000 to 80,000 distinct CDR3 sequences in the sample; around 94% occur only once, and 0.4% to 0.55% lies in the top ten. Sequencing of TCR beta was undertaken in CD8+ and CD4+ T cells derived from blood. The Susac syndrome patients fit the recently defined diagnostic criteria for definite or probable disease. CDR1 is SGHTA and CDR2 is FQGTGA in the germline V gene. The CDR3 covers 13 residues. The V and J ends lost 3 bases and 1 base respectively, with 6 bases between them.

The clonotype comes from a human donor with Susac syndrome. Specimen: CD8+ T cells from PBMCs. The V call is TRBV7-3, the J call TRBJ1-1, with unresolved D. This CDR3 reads CASSFMRNTEAFF. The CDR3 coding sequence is TGTGCCAGCAGCTTTATGAGGAACACTGAAGCTTTCTTT.